This entry features one T cell receptor beta chain sequence. The sample belongs to a study of T cells expressing NK-cell markers. The CDR3 covers 15 residues. CDR1 and CDR2 (germline): DFQATT, SNEGSKA (reference sequence). TCRdb reprocessed the 5' RACE reads and reports one entry per CDR3 protein, with no DNA. The table lists about 460,000 distinct CDR3 sequences, with under 1.5% in the top ten. The receptor comes from a woman between 45 and 60 years old in good health. The chain couples TRBV20-1 to TRBJ2-3; TCRdb indicates TRBD1, and absent DNA this call remains unverified. Specimen: blood T cells: a sorted CD56 or NKG2C T cell subset, CD4+ or CD8+ T cells, or bulk PBMC T cells (not recorded which). The CDR3 spells CSAQHFRGSTDTQYF.